These 21 T cell receptor beta chains came from one sample sequenced in a study of T-cell memory formation after mild COVID-19. TCRdb passed the 5' RACE reads through MiXCR, listing each CDR3 protein once. The sample has about 430,000 distinct CDR3 sequences; more than 15% are singletons. The sequenced sample was PBMCs or a T cell subset sorted from them (not recorded which). The origin of the receptors is a man aged 18 to 30 who had mild COVID-19 (a few samples of this study predate the infection). Cell type and time point are not known.

This rearrangement joins TRBV5-1 to TRBJ2-1, with D possibly being TRBD2 (5 bases). V lost 7 bases and J lost 4, with 15 bases in between. Germline CDR1 SGHRS, CDR2 YFSETQ. The CDR3 spans 14 residues. The CDR3 protein is CASGLAGPYNEQFF. The CDR3 nucleotides are TGCGCCAGCGGCCTGGCGGGCCCGTACAATGAGCAGTTCTTC.

The rearrangement links TRBV10-3 to TRBJ1-2; D is undetermined. CDR3 length equals 15 residues. V lost 0 bases, J lost 2 bases, and 10 bases lay in between. CDR1 is ENHRY, CDR2 SYGVKD, per germline. CDR3 nucleotides: TGTGCCATCAGTGAGTCATTCGTCCAGAACTATGGCTACACCTTC. It is translated as CAISESFVQNYGYTF.

Note on this clonotype: A junction end diverges from the germline sequence, so it may reflect a read error. CDR3 amino acids: CASSRTIGLAGIF. Written as DNA, the CDR3 is TGTGCCAGCAGCCGAACAATAGGACTAGCGGGGATCTTC. J is TRBJ2-1 and V is TRBV7-2; TRBD2 matches 12 bases. The CDR3 consists of 13 residues. Germline lookup yields CDR1 SGHTA and CDR2 FQGNSA.

This clonotype turned up a few times. The chain is built from TRBV7-9 and TRBJ2-5; the D is unclear. The CDR3 has 12 residues. Per germline, CDR1 SEHNR and CDR2 FQNEAQ (reference sequence). The germline V and J ends were trimmed by 4 bases and 5 bases, with 8 bases remaining between them. The CDR3 is CASSSAWETQYF. The CDR3 nucleotides read TGTGCCAGCAGCTCCGCTTGGGAGACCCAGTACTTC. Full variable domain (rest looked up from reference TRBV7-9 and TRBJ2-5): DTGVSQNPRHKITKRGQNVTFRCDPISEHNRLYWYRQTLGQGPEFLTYFQNEAQLEKSRLLSDRFSAERPKGSFSTLEIQRTEQGDSAMYLCASSSAWETQYFGPGTRLLVL.

V is TRBV30 and J is TRBJ1-5, with unresolved D. The V and J ends lost 3 bases and 1 base respectively, with 7 bases between them. The CDR3 spans 13 residues. CDR1 and CDR2 (germline): GTSNPN, SVGIG (reference sequence). The CDR3 is CAWSRQSNQPQHF. The CDR3 DNA is TGTGCCTGGAGCCGACAAAGCAATCAGCCCCAGCATTTT.

This clonotype was seen more than once but under ten times. The CDR3 bases are TGTGCCAGCAGCCTGTTAGGATTGACGTATGGCTACACCTTC. The encoded protein is CASSLLGLTYGYTF. The rearrangement links TRBV5-6 to TRBJ1-2; unclear D gene. The germline V gene has CDR1 SGHDT and CDR2 YYEEEE. The CDR3 length is 14 residues. V was cut by 4 bases and J by 5 bases, with 15 bases left in between. Using reference TRBV5-6 and TRBJ1-2 for the parts outside the CDR3, the full variable domain is DAGVTQSPTHLIKTRGQQVTLRCSPKSGHDTVSWYQQALGQGPQFIFQYYEEEERQRGNFPDRFSGHQFPNYSSELNVNALLLGDSALYLCASSLLGLTYGYTFGSGTRLTVV.

This chain joins TRBV12-3 or TRBV12-4 and TRBJ1-5; 7 bases agree with TRBD1. This CDR3 region has 13 residues. The junction had 5 bases not matched to a gene; V was cut back by 5 bases and J by 7 bases. CDR3 DNA sequence: TGTGCCAGCAGTAAGGGGGCAGGACAGCCCCAGCATTTT. Amino acid sequence: CASSKGAGQPQHF.

This clonotype was observed once. A much larger clonotype is one base distant, so this may be a read error. The rearrangement links TRBV7-9 to TRBJ2-7, with a weak D call TRBD2 (5 bases). The CDR3 spans 15 residues. Germline lookup yields CDR1 SEHNR and CDR2 FQNEAQ (reference sequence). Deletions cut 2 bases from V and 5 bases from J, with 16 bases between. The chain's CDR3 is CASSLPAERWNEQYF. The CDR3 DNA sequence: TGTGCCAGCAGCTTACCCGCCGAGCGGTGGAACGAGCAGTACTTC.

The chain joins TRBV28 to TRBJ2-7; TRBD1 or TRBD2 may be the D gene (5 bases each). Trimming shortened V by 8 bases and J by 5 bases, and 10 bases separated the two germline ends. CDR1 and CDR2 from the germline V gene are MDHEN and SYDVKM. The CDR3 loop spans 11 amino acids. In nucleotides, the CDR3 is TGTGCCAGCTCGGGGCCCCACGAGCAGTACGTC. Residues: CASSGPHEQYV.

This clonotype has just a few counts. The chain combines TRBV5-4 with TRBJ2-5; 7 nucleotides agree with TRBD1. The CDR3 is made up of 15 amino acids. In germline, CDR1 is SGHNT, CDR2 YYREEE (reference sequence). V was pared by 2 bases and J by 1 base, with 5 bases of the junction left unmatched. The CDR3 spells CASSFFQGVQETQYF. The CDR3 DNA is TGTGCCAGCAGCTTCTTCCAGGGGGTCCAAGAGACCCAGTACTTC.

This clonotype was observed a handful of times. The V call is TRBV5-6, the J call TRBJ2-5; 10 nucleotides agree with TRBD2. Germline values: CDR1 SGHDT, CDR2 YYEEEE. J was trimmed by 4 bases and V by 1 base; bases with no gene match: 4. This CDR3 comprises 15 residues. The CDR3 sequence: CASSLQTSGVETQYF. The CDR3 DNA is TGTGCCAGCAGCTTGCAAACTAGCGGGGTAGAGACCCAGTACTTC.

This chain connects TRBV9 to TRBJ2-3; D remains ambiguous. The ends were cut back, 0 bases at V and 1 base at J, with 9 bases in the middle. The germline V gene encodes CDR1 SGDLS and CDR2 YYNGEE. This CDR3 is 15 amino acids long. The CDR3 nucleotides are TGTGCCAGCAGCGTAGGACTCCTCCGCACAGATACGCAGTATTTT. Its translation is CASSVGLLRTDTQYF.

A remark on this clonotype: One end of the junction fails to match germline, which may point to a read error. The chain has TRBV7-2 and TRBJ1-2; D is unresolved. This CDR3 region has 14 residues. Germline lookup yields CDR1 SGHTA and CDR2 FQGNSA. The CDR3 coding sequence is TGTGCCAGCAGCGGACTGCTCCCAACCTATGTCTACACCTTC. Its protein product is CASSGLLPTYVYTF.

This clonotype has a count of ten or more. The chain uses TRBV5-1 and TRBJ1-1; D is undetermined. Germline V gene lookup returns CDR1 SGHRS and CDR2 YFSETQ. Trimming shortened V by 4 bases and J by 1 base, and 11 bases separated the two germline ends. This CDR3 is built from 14 residues. CDR3 nucleotide sequence: TGCGCCAGCAGCCCCCGTGGAGGGAACACTGAAGCTTTCTTT. Its translation is CASSPRGGNTEAFF.

This clonotype has just a few counts. This chain links TRBV5-1 with TRBJ2-5; D remains unclear. The CDR3 spans 13 residues. Deletions cut 4 bases from V and 3 bases from J, with 10 bases between. Per the germline V gene, CDR1 is SGHRS and CDR2 is YFSETQ. This CDR3 reads CASSGVDEETQYF. For the CDR3, the DNA is TGCGCCAGCAGCGGGGTAGATGAAGAGACCCAGTACTTC.

A few counts support this clonotype. This chain uses TRBV5-1 with TRBJ2-5; D unresolved. The CDR3 has 14 amino acids. Germline CDR1 is SGHRS and CDR2 is YFSETQ. The V gene lost 4 bases and the J gene lost 2 bases, with 12 bases spanning the gap. CDR3 amino acids: CASSRTEYQETQYF. The DNA for the CDR3 is TGCGCCAGCAGCCGGACGGAATATCAAGAGACCCAGTACTTC.

This chain connects TRBV28 to TRBJ2-1; D may be TRBD2 (7 bases). The CDR3 runs to 15 residues. With 4 bases removed from V and 6 bases from J, the gap between germline ends came to 16 bases. CDR1 is MDHEN and CDR2 is SYDVKM in the germline V gene. This chain's CDR3 is CASSYIRGAFNEQFF. The CDR3 DNA is TGTGCCAGCAGTTACATCCGGGGGGCCTTCAATGAGCAGTTCTTC.

This clonotype was counted a few times. The chain employs TRBV4-3 and TRBJ2-2; D unresolved. The CDR3 sequence is 14 residues long. Between the trimmed V and J ends, which lost 0 bases and 5 bases, there was a span of 7 bases. Per germline, CDR1 LGHNA and CDR2 YSLEER. CDR3 loop: CASSQDSQTGELFF. The CDR3 DNA reads as TGCGCCAGCAGCCAAGATAGCCAGACCGGGGAGCTGTTTTTT.

This clonotype was seen a handful of times. The J gene is TRBJ2-2, the V gene TRBV7-8; D gene unclear. Trimming removed 5 bases from V and 4 bases from J, with 11 bases in between. The CDR3 has 14 residues. Germline V gene sequence: CDR1 SGHVS, CDR2 FQNEAQ. The CDR3, as DNA: TGTGCCAGCAGCCCCGACGTGTTCACCGGGGAGCTGTTTTTT. Translation: CASSPDVFTGELFF. The complete variable domain, with remaining parts taken from reference TRBV7-8 and TRBJ2-2, reads GAGVSQSPRYKVAKRGQDVALRCDPISGHVSLFWYQQALGQGPEFLTYFQNEAQLDKSGLPSDRFFAERPEGSVSTLKIQRTQQEDSAVYLCASSPDVFTGELFFGEGSRLTVL.

This chain joins TRBV10-3 and TRBJ1-4, with D unclear. CDR3 length equals 16 residues. V was cut by 3 bases and J by 0 bases, with 11 bases left in between. CDR1 ENHRY and CDR2 SYGVKD come from the germline V gene. The CDR3 region is CAISDTTKATNEKLFF. The CDR3, as DNA: TGTGCCATCAGTGACACGACCAAGGCAACTAATGAAAAACTGTTTTTT.

This clonotype was seen only a few times. This clone may be a read error of a much larger clone one base away. V gene TRBV5-5 combines with J gene TRBJ1-1; TRBD1 is a possible D gene (5 bases). The CDR3 totals 13 residues. Germline V gene sequence: CDR1 SGHKS, CDR2 YYEKEE (reference sequence). The CDR3 loop reads CASTLGVNTEAFF. The CDR3 DNA follows: TGTGCCAGCACCTTGGGGGTGAACACTGAAGCTTTCTTT.